A selection of T cell receptor beta chains follows, all from one sample in a study of T-cell reconstitution after alpha-beta-depleted transplantation in children. Each CDR3 protein is one row after TCRdb ran MiXCR on the PCR reads. The sample holds more than 200,000 distinct CDR3 sequences, roughly 23% seen once. The sequenced sample was PBMCs, obtained before TCRalphabeta/CD19-depleted stem cell transplant. The source of these receptors is a girl aged 2-10 years with Fanconi anemia, due to receive a stem cell transplant. CDR3s include the opening cysteine and the closing phenylalanine or tryptophan. D genes are given only for firm matches. Clone size is shown for a subset of rows, as once, few, many or a class of expanded clone.

>TRBV7-9|TRBJ2-3|-|TRBD2
TGTGCCAGCAGCTCGTCGACTAGCGGGATTAGCACAGATACGCAGTATTTT
CASSSSTSGISTDTQYF
>TRBV20-1|TRBJ2-7|-|-
TGCAGTCCCATGGGGGGCGCCAGCTCCTACGAGCAGTACTTC
CSPMGGASSYEQYF
>TRBV6-5|TRBJ2-5|many|-
TGTGCCAGCAGTTTCCAAGGTGTGGGGGAGACGGAGACCCAGTACTTC
CASSFQGVGETETQYF
>TRBV7-6|TRBJ2-7|few|-
TGTGCCAGCAGCTTAGGGGACGTCTACGAGCAGTACTTC
CASSLGDVYEQYF
>TRBV28|TRBJ2-4|-|TRBD1
TGTGCCAGCAGTTTCCTCACAGGGGTGGGCATTCAGTACTTC
CASSFLTGVGIQYF
>TRBV29-1|TRBJ2-7|few|-
TGCAGCGCTACGGGACCAGACGAGCAGTACTTC
CSATGPDEQYF
>TRBV6-5|TRBJ2-5|-|-
TGTGCCAGCAGTTACCAGGGGACCCAGTACTTC
CASSYQGTQYF
>TRBV29-1|TRBJ2-1|many|TRBD1
TGCAGCGTTTTACCAAGGGACAGGGCCTACAATGAGCAGTTCTTC
CSVLPRDRAYNEQFF
>TRBV29-1|TRBJ2-1|-|-
TGCAGCGTGATTTCTGCCTACAATGAGCAGTTCTTC
CSVISAYNEQFF
>TRBV6-5|TRBJ2-2|few|-
TGTGCCAGCAGTTACTCGTACAGGGCTCTAAACACCGGGGAGCTGTTTTTT
CASSYSYRALNTGELFF
>TRBV20-1|TRBJ2-3|-|TRBD2
TGCAGTGCTAGTAGGGGACTAGAGTCAGATACGCAGTATTTT
CSASRGLESDTQYF
>TRBV29-1|TRBJ2-3|many|TRBD1
TGCAGCGTAGACCGGGACAGGGACGGTACGCAGTATTTT
CSVDRDRDGTQYF
>TRBV6-2/TRBV6-3|TRBJ2-1|few|TRBD2
TGTGCCACCGATGATCTAGCGGGAATTTACAATGAGCAGTTCTTC
CATDDLAGIYNEQFF
>TRBV27|TRBJ2-1|few|-
TGTGCCAGCAGTTTATCGATAAGGGGCAACAATGAGCAGTTCTTC
CASSLSIRGNNEQFF
>TRBV20-1|TRBJ2-7|few|TRBD1
TGCAGTGGAGGGTCCACAGGGGCTCCCTACGAGCAGTACTTC
CSGGSTGAPYEQYF
>TRBV12-3/TRBV12-4|TRBJ2-5|many|-
TGTGCCAGCAGTTCCCGATGGGAGACCCAGTACTTC
CASSSRWETQYF
>TRBV10-1|TRBJ2-6|-|TRBD2
TGCGCCAGCAGTGAGTTCGGGGGGGCTACCTCAGGGGCCAACGTCCTGACTTTC
CASSEFGGATSGANVLTF
>TRBV27|TRBJ2-1|-|TRBD2
TGTGCCAGCAGTTTATCGTGGTGGGAGGGCCAGAATGAGCAGTTCTTC
CASSLSWWEGQNEQFF
>TRBV20-1|TRBJ2-2|many|-
TGCAGTGCTAGAGATTGGAGGGAGCCGAACACCGGGGAGCTGTTTTTT
CSARDWREPNTGELFF
>TRBV4-2|TRBJ2-3|many|-
TGTGCCAGCAGCCAAGTTGGCCCCGGGGATACGCAGTATTTT
CASSQVGPGDTQYF
>TRBV20-1|TRBJ2-7|many|TRBD2
TGCAGTGCTAGAGAAAAAGCGGGGACCTACGAGCAGTACTTC
CSAREKAGTYEQYF
>TRBV7-8|TRBJ2-5|many|-
TGTGCCAGCAGCTCGGAGGAGACCCAGTACTTC
CASSSEETQYF
>TRBV13|TRBJ2-2|many|TRBD2
TGTGCCAGCAGCCGACTAGCGGGAGAAGGTACCGGGGAGCTGTTTTTT
CASSRLAGEGTGELFF
>TRBV7-9|TRBJ1-6|many|-
TGTGCCAGCAGCTTAACCCTTAATTCACCCCTCCACTTT
CASSLTLNSPLHF
>TRBV29-1|TRBJ2-5|-|-
TGCACCGTGGAGATGGCGGAGACCCAGTACTTC
CTVEMAETQYF
>TRBV21-1|TRBJ2-5|-|-
TGTGCCAGCCCCGGTCCCCAAGAGACCCAGTACTTC
CASPGPQETQYF
>TRBV29-1|TRBJ1-1|many|TRBD1
TGCAGCGCCTGGATGACAGGGAGGGCTTTCTTT
CSAWMTGRAFF
>TRBV20-1|TRBJ1-1|many|-
TGCAGTGCTAGGCCAAACACTGAAGCTTTCTTT
CSARPNTEAFF
>TRBV20-1|TRBJ2-1|-|TRBD2
TGCAGTGCTAGAATGGTCCGGGGGGTAAGGACCTACAATGAGCAGTTCTTC
CSARMVRGVRTYNEQFF
>TRBV29-1|TRBJ2-1|-|TRBD2
TGCAGCGTTCTCAAGGGAGCGGGATTCTACAATGAGCAGTTCTTC
CSVLKGAGFYNEQFF
>TRBV15|TRBJ1-2|-|-
TGTGCCCCGATACTACAGGGTCGTTGGAATGGCTACACCTTC
CAPILQGRWNGYTF
>TRBV29-1|TRBJ2-3|many|TRBD1
TGCAGCGTCGGGGACAGGGGATTTGGGCAGTATTTT
CSVGDRGFGQYF
>TRBV7-2|TRBJ2-2|-|-
TGTGCCAGCAGCTTAAAGGGGAACACCGGGGAGCTGTTTTTT
CASSLKGNTGELFF
>TRBV29-1|TRBJ2-5|many|-
TGCAGCGTCGTTGAGTCGTCAGTGACCCAGTACTTC
CSVVESSVTQYF
>TRBV4-2|TRBJ2-1|-|-
TGTGCCAGCAGCCAAGACAGGGGTCCCCAGGGCAATGAGCAGTTCTTC
CASSQDRGPQGNEQFF
>TRBV20-1|TRBJ1-5|many|-
TGCAGTGCTAGGAGTCCGATCTATAGCAATCAGCCCCAGCATTTT
CSARSPIYSNQPQHF
>TRBV20-1|TRBJ2-3|-|-
TGCAGTGCTAGTCACGTGGATACGCAGTATTTT
CSASHVDTQYF
>TRBV29-1|TRBJ1-2|-|-
TGCAGCGTTGAATACCGGTGGGGCTACACCTTC
CSVEYRWGYTF
>TRBV11-1|TRBJ2-1|-|TRBD1
TGTGCCAAGGGACAGTTGAGCTCCTACAATGAGCAGTTCTTC
CAKGQLSSYNEQFF
>TRBV6-1|TRBJ2-5|-|-
TGTGCCAGCAGTGAAGGCGAGTACCAAGAGACCCAGTACTTC
CASSEGEYQETQYF
>TRBV6-5|TRBJ1-5|few|-
TGTGCCAGCAGTTACGAGGTGGGCAATCAGCCCCAGCATTTT
CASSYEVGNQPQHF
>TRBV7-8|TRBJ2-5|many|TRBD1
TGTGCCAGCAGCCCGCACACCGGGACAGCACAAGAGACCCAGTACTTC
CASSPHTGTAQETQYF
>TRBV12-3/TRBV12-4|TRBJ2-7|many|TRBD1
TGTGCCAGCAGTTTCGGACAGGGGGGCGAGCAGTACTTC
CASSFGQGGEQYF
>TRBV20-1|TRBJ2-7|few|-
TGCAGTGCTAGAACAGATCCCAGCTCCTACGAGCAGTACTTC
CSARTDPSSYEQYF
>TRBV10-3|TRBJ2-1|many|-
TGTGCCATCAGGAGGGACAACGGAGGTGAGCAGTTCTTC
CAIRRDNGGEQFF
>TRBV20-1|TRBJ2-1|many|-
TGCAGTGCTAGAGATTATGGGGGAAGGAGCTCCTACAATGAGCAGTTCTTC
CSARDYGGRSSYNEQFF
>TRBV20-1|TRBJ1-6|many|-
TGCAGTGCTAGAGGGACAGCCAATTCACCCCTCCACTTT
CSARGTANSPLHF
>TRBV7-8|TRBJ2-7|-|-
TGTGCCAGCAGCTCCGACTCCGGGACACCACCCTACGAGCAGTACTTC
CASSSDSGTPPYEQYF
>TRBV11-2|TRBJ2-5|many|-
TGTGCCAGCAGCTTATCGCCAGTCCAAGAGACCCAGTACTTC
CASSLSPVQETQYF
>TRBV20-1|TRBJ2-7|-|TRBD1
TGCAGTGCTGGCAGCCTCAGGGGGCTTTACGAGCAGTACTTC
CSAGSLRGLYEQYF